Listed here are 8 T cell receptor beta chains from one sample, sequenced in a study of shared clonotypes between healthy human individuals. Some clones are missing from TCRdb's copy, which holds only in-frame ones; the method was immunoSEQ multiplex PCR. This table has some 2,500,000 clones, approximately 94% appearing once. The sequenced sample was naive CD4+ T cells from PBMCs. Regarding subset: CD45RA+ positively selected. The receptors here all came from a man in his late teens or twenties in good health. Some clones in this sample may be carry-over from other donors' samples.

The chain joins TRBV11-3 to TRBJ2-2, with D perhaps TRBD1 (6 bases). This CDR3 has 17 amino acids. Germline V lookup: CDR1 SGHNT, CDR2 YENEEA. V lost 1 base to trimming and J lost 0 bases, with 12 bases between them. DNA of the CDR3: TGTGCCAGCAGCTTAGTATCAGGGGCGCCGAACACCGGGGAGCTGTTTTTT. Translated: CASSLVSGAPNTGELFF.

The chain combines TRBV13 with TRBJ1-2; D call uncertain. Germline CDR1 reads PRHDT; CDR2 reads FYEKMQ (reference sequence). V lost 8 bases, J lost 4 bases, and 14 bases lay in between. This CDR3 contains 13 residues. The DNA for the CDR3 is TGTGCCAGCTACAACCGGCCGGGCTATGGCTACACCTTC. Amino acid sequence: CASYNRPGYGYTF.

This CDR3 reads CASSRNRGSGYEQYF. CDR3 nucleotide sequence: TGTGCCAGCTCACGTAACAGGGGTTCTGGCTACGAGCAGTACTTC. The chain has TRBV18 and TRBJ2-7; TRBD1 matches at 7 bases. Germline V gene data show CDR1 as KGHSH and CDR2 as LQKENI. The CDR3 runs 15 residues. V trimming: 4 bases; J trimming: 3 bases; junction bases outside the gene matches: 9.

The count of this clone is one. This rearrangement joins TRBV28 to TRBJ2-7; D is perhaps TRBD1 (6 bases). The CDR3 extends over 13 amino acids. In germline, CDR1 is MDHEN, CDR2 SYDVKM. The V end lost 7 bases, the J end lost 6 bases, and 16 bases lay between the germline ends. CDR3 coding DNA: TGTGCCAGCACCACGACAGGATTTCTCGAGCAGTACTTC. Its translation: CASTTTGFLEQYF.

The V and J genes are TRBV2 and TRBJ1-1; D possibly corresponds to TRBD1 (5 bases). The V gene's germline CDR1 is SNHLY and CDR2 FYNNEI. Trimming took 7 bases from V and 1 from J, leaving 7 bases between them. The CDR3 spans 12 residues. In nucleotides, the CDR3 is TGTGCCAGCAATCAGGGGAACACTGAAGCTTTCTTT. Encoded protein: CASNQGNTEAFF.

This chain links TRBV5-1 with TRBJ1-1; TRBD1 is a possible D gene (5 bases). The CDR3 loop spans 15 amino acids. Trimming pared 7 bases from V and 8 bases from J, leaving 24 bases between. The germline gives CDR1 SGHRS, CDR2 YFSETQ. The CDR3 reads CASFRGPDIRTEAFF. The CDR3 coding sequence is TGCGCCAGCTTCCGAGGGCCGGACATACGGACGGAAGCTTTCTTT.

The chain carries TRBV5-4 and TRBJ2-5; no clear D. The DNA matches TRBJ2-7 better at its end, which makes the J call doubtful. The length of the CDR3 is 12 residues. Germline loops: CDR1 SGHNT, CDR2 YYREEE (reference sequence). The CDR3 is CASSLLDYEQYF. CDR3 coding DNA: TGTGCCAGCAGCTTGCTGGACTACGAGCAGTACTTC.

The J gene is TRBJ2-6, the V gene TRBV7-2; the D call may be TRBD1 or TRBD2 (5 bases each). Germline CDR1 reads SGHTA; CDR2 reads FQGNSA. This CDR3 is built from 15 residues. Trimming shortened V by 5 bases and J by 0 bases, and 8 bases separated the two germline ends. CDR3 loop: CASSTRGSGANVLTF. CDR3 sequence (DNA): TGTGCCAGCAGCACTAGGGGCTCTGGGGCCAACGTCCTGACTTTC.